Below, 30 T cell receptor beta chains from the same sample are listed, as sequenced in a study of vaccination and CD4 T cells after COVID-19. Oncomine TCR Beta short-read sequencing was applied to DNA from cultured CD4+ T cells. Using its own MiXCR run on the PCR reads, TCRdb lists one record per CDR3 protein. The table lists roughly 17,000 distinct CDR3 sequences, roughly 23% of them singletons. No antigen has been identified for these receptors. Documented treatment: roughly 10-day PBMC culture with coronavirus spike peptide pools or control peptides (ViraFEST assay). Input material: cultured CD4+ T cells from blood. These receptors were collected from a human donor with COVID-19.

This clonotype was found a few times. The rearrangement links TRBV5-4 to TRBJ1-2; tentatively, D is TRBD1 (5 bases). Germline values: CDR1 SGHNT, CDR2 YYREEE (reference sequence). The CDR3 sequence is 15 residues long. V lost 0 bases and J 0 bases, leaving 9 bases between the germline ends. CDR3 nucleotide sequence: TGTGCCAGCAGCTTGGAGGGGTACCCTAACTATGGCTACACCTTC. It codes for CASSLEGYPNYGYTF.

This clonotype is classed as medium-sized. V gene TRBV6-5 combines with J gene TRBJ1-1, with TRBD1 matching 9 bases. Germline V lookup: CDR1 MNHEY, CDR2 SVGAGI. J was trimmed by 4 bases and V by 0 bases; bases with no gene match: 3. CDR3 length: 15 amino acids. The CDR3 region has the DNA TGTGCCAGCAGTTACTCGGGACAGGGAGTCACTGAAGCTTTCTTT. This translates into CASSYSGQGVTEAFF.

This clonotype was counted only a few times. The gene calls are TRBV6-1 and TRBJ1-1; no firm D call. The V end was cut by 4 bases, the J end by 0 bases, with 12 bases between. Germline values: CDR1 MNHNS, CDR2 SASEGT. CDR3 size: 15 residues. The CDR3 loop is CASSVLVLMNTEAFF. The CDR3 bases are TGTGCCAGCAGTGTTTTAGTCCTCATGAACACTGAAGCTTTCTTT.

This clonotype was found a few times. J is TRBJ1-1 and V is TRBV7-2; D perhaps matches TRBD1 (5 bases). Germline V gene lookup returns CDR1 SGHTA and CDR2 FQGNSA. V shed 5 bases and J shed 1 base, with 20 bases lying between them. The CDR3 extends over 17 amino acids. The CDR3 reads CASSPPGQVVGNTEAFF. CDR3 bases: TGTGCCAGCAGCCCGCCGGGGCAGGTTGTTGGGAACACTGAAGCTTTCTTT.

This clonotype showed up just once. The gene calls are TRBV4-3 and TRBJ2-3; 8 bases map to TRBD1. Germline CDR1 reads LGHNA; CDR2 reads YSLEER. Trimming removed 4 bases from V and 2 bases from J; junction bases left unmatched: 8. CDR3 length equals 16 residues. The chain's CDR3 is CASSPGTGPATDTQYF. The DNA for the CDR3 is TGCGCCAGCAGCCCCGGGACAGGACCTGCCACAGATACGCAGTATTTT.

This chain joins TRBV29-1 and TRBJ1-5; D may be TRBD1 (5 bases). V lost 4 bases and J lost 7, with 14 bases in between. This CDR3 has 13 residues. CDR1 and CDR2 from the germline V gene are SQVTM and ANQGSEA. CDR3 region: CSVGGQGEQPQHF. Written as DNA, the CDR3 is TGCAGCGTTGGAGGTCAGGGTGAACAGCCCCAGCATTTT.

This chain uses TRBV6-1 with TRBJ2-1; D call uncertain. This CDR3 comprises 12 residues. CDR1 is MNHNS and CDR2 is SASEGT in the germline V gene. V lost 1 base, J lost 14 bases, and 12 bases lay in between. In DNA, the CDR3 is TGTGCCAGCAGTGAAGAGGTAGGGCGGAAGTTCTTC. It translates to CASSEEVGRKFF.

The rearrangement links TRBV7-9 to TRBJ1-1; 7 nucleotides agree with TRBD1. This CDR3 spans 16 amino acids. Looked up from germline, CDR1 is SEHNR and CDR2 is FQNEAQ (reference sequence). V was clipped by 3 bases and J by 4 bases; unmatched bases: 11. CDR3 sequence: CASSFSLGQEGTEAFF. In nucleotides, the CDR3 is TGTGCCAGCAGCTTTTCGCTTGGACAGGAAGGCACTGAAGCTTTCTTT.

The V and J genes are TRBV7-2 and TRBJ1-5; no clear D gene. The CDR3 runs 13 residues. Germline CDR1 and CDR2: SGHTA and FQGNSA. The V gene lost 2 bases and the J gene lost 4 bases, with 6 bases spanning the gap. The CDR3 is CASSLWINQPQHF. The DNA for the CDR3 is TGTGCCAGCAGCTTATGGATAAATCAGCCCCAGCATTTT.

The chain couples TRBV10-2 to TRBJ1-5, with 9 bases fitting TRBD1. The V and J ends lost 5 bases and 7 bases, in that order; junction bases with no gene match: 9. CDR1 is WSHSY, CDR2 SAAADI, per germline. The CDR3 is made up of 15 amino acids. DNA of the CDR3: TGCGCCAGCAGTATAGGACAGGGGTCGAGGCAGCCCCAGCATTTT. This codes for CASSIGQGSRQPQHF.

This clonotype was observed a handful of times. V is TRBV20-1 and J is TRBJ1-6; 7 positions agree with TRBD1. After removal of 6 bases from V and 7 bases from J, the junction contained 12 bases not matched to a gene. The CDR3 has 15 amino acids. Germline loops: CDR1 DFQATT, CDR2 SNEGSKA (reference sequence). Written as DNA, the CDR3 is TGCAGTGCCCCAGGACAGGCCGCGGGGAATTCACCCCTCCACTTT. Protein sequence: CSAPGQAAGNSPLHF.

This clonotype was counted only a few times. The chain employs TRBV27 and TRBJ2-1; 8 bases map to TRBD2. With V trimmed by 8 bases and J by 5 bases, 11 bases remained unmatched. The CDR3 runs 15 residues. CDR1 and CDR2 from the germline V gene are MNHEY and SMNVEV (reference sequence). CDR3 DNA: TGTGCCAGCCAGGCCGGGTCTAGCGGGCACAATGAGCAGTTCTTC. This translates into CASQAGSSGHNEQFF.

There are a few counts of this clonotype. The CDR3, as DNA: TGCAGTGCTAGAGATCCGACTAGCGGGGGCCGGGGGGAGACCCAGTACTTC. The encoded protein is CSARDPTSGGRGETQYF. V is TRBV20-1 and J is TRBJ2-5; 12 bases fit TRBD2. Trimming cost V 0 bases and J 5 bases; bases outside gene matches: 10. Germline values: CDR1 DFQATT, CDR2 SNEGSKA (reference sequence). The length of the CDR3 is 17 residues.

This clonotype has a handful of counts. The gene calls are TRBV5-8 and TRBJ2-1, with 8 bases aligning to TRBD1. This CDR3 spans 13 amino acids. Germline CDR1 and CDR2: SGHTS and YDEGEE. Unmatched junction bases numbered 1, after V lost 3 bases and J lost 5 bases. CDR3 nucleotides: TGTGCCAGCAGCTCGGACAGGGACAATGAGCAGTTCTTC. This gives the protein CASSSDRDNEQFF.

This clonotype showed up just a few times. V gene TRBV19 combines with J gene TRBJ2-3; TRBD2 might be the D (5 bases). The CDR3 is 12 amino acids. Per germline, CDR1 LNHDA and CDR2 SQIVND (reference sequence). The germline V and J ends were trimmed by 5 bases and 6 bases, with 9 bases remaining between them. CDR3 in DNA: TGTGCCAGTAGTGAGACGGGGGATACGCAGTATTTT. Residues: CASSETGDTQYF.

The chain uses TRBV5-4 and TRBJ1-4; D unresolved. Trimming removed 0 bases at V and 10 bases at J, with 7 bases between. The CDR3 covers 12 residues. The germline V gene encodes CDR1 SGHNT and CDR2 YYREEE (reference sequence). The DNA for the CDR3 is TGTGCCAGCAGCTTGGTAGGAGGAAAACTGTTTTTT. Encoded protein: CASSLVGGKLFF.

The J gene is TRBJ2-4, the V gene TRBV4-1; TRBD2 is a possible D gene (6 bases). Germline CDR1 reads MGHRA; CDR2 reads YSYEKL. This CDR3 is 17 amino acids long. V was pared by 4 bases and J by 1 base, with 17 bases between. The CDR3 here is CASSPPAGKGAKNIQYF. The CDR3 DNA reads TGCGCCAGCAGCCCTCCCGCGGGGAAGGGGGCCAAAAACATTCAGTACTTC.

This clonotype was seen more than once but under ten times. The chain links TRBV4-3 to TRBJ1-2; D is uncertain. The CDR3 is made up of 15 amino acids. The V gene lost 0 bases and the J gene lost 8 bases, with 16 bases spanning the gap. Germline CDR1 is LGHNA and CDR2 is YSLEER. Written as DNA, the CDR3 is TGCGCCAGCAGCCAAGACTTAGACCACTGGAGGGGCTACACCTTC. Translating it yields CASSQDLDHWRGYTF.

V usage is TRBV28 and J usage is TRBJ1-1; tentatively, D is TRBD1 (5 bases). Germline CDR1 and CDR2: MDHEN and SYDVKM. With 7 bases removed from V and 0 bases from J, the gap between germline ends came to 18 bases. The CDR3 is made up of 16 amino acids. CDR3 in amino acids: CASKQARSRMNTEAFF. CDR3 DNA: TGTGCCAGCAAACAGGCCCGGTCCAGGATGAACACTGAAGCTTTCTTT.

The chain joins TRBV20-1 to TRBJ2-5, with a possible D match to TRBD2 (5 bases). CDR3 size: 16 residues. CDR1 DFQATT and CDR2 SNEGSKA come from the germline V gene (reference sequence). V shed 3 bases and J shed 1 base, with 18 bases lying between them. CDR3 in amino acids: CSARSVSSGTQETQYF. In DNA form, the CDR3 reads TGCAGTGCTAGGTCAGTTAGCAGCGGAACCCAAGAGACCCAGTACTTC.

This clonotype has only a few counts. This rearrangement joins TRBV19 to TRBJ1-5; D gene ambiguous. Trimming removed 1 base from V and 2 bases from J, with 9 bases in between. This CDR3 contains 15 residues. Germline assignment: CDR1 LNHDA and CDR2 SQIVND (reference sequence). CDR3 protein: CASSIVEGGNQPQHF. The CDR3 nucleotides are TGTGCCAGTAGTATAGTTGAGGGTGGCAATCAGCCCCAGCATTTT.

The CDR3 coding sequence is TGTGCCAGCAGTCAACCTAGGACTAGCGGTCCTTTGGGGACCGGGGAGCTGTTTTTT. Translating gives CASSQPRTSGPLGTGELFF. The genes are TRBV3-1 and TRBJ2-2, with 10 bases that match TRBD2. Trimming took 6 bases from V and 5 from J; bases not matched to a gene: 18. The CDR3 totals 19 residues. Germline CDR1 is LGHDT and CDR2 is YNNKEL (reference sequence).

This clonotype appeared a few times. V is TRBV12-3 or TRBV12-4 and J is TRBJ1-3; D not resolved. This CDR3 region has 13 residues. The germline V and J ends were trimmed by 3 bases and 8 bases, with 11 bases remaining between them. This CDR3 reads CASSFLVRDTIYF. In nucleotides, the CDR3 is TGTGCCAGCAGTTTCTTGGTCCGCGACACCATATATTTT.

This clonotype was seen a single time. The chain carries TRBV18 and TRBJ2-5; 7 positions match TRBD1. The CDR3 has 13 residues. The V segment lost 4 bases and the J segment 5 bases; nucleotides outside the gene matches: 4. Germline CDR1 KGHSH, CDR2 LQKENI. The CDR3: CASSLGTAETQYF. Written as DNA, the CDR3 is TGTGCCAGCTCACTTGGGACAGCGGAGACCCAGTACTTC.

The rearrangement joins TRBV7-2 to TRBJ2-7; the D call may be TRBD1 or TRBD2 (5 bases each). This CDR3 comprises 13 residues. Deletions cut 0 bases from V and 2 bases from J, with 5 bases between. CDR1 and CDR2 from the germline V gene are SGHTA and FQGNSA. This CDR3 reads CASSLAGAYEQYF. For the CDR3, the DNA is TGTGCCAGCAGCTTAGCGGGGGCCTACGAGCAGTACTTC. The full variable domain, in which reference TRBV7-2 and TRBJ2-7 provide the parts outside the CDR3, is GAGVSQSPSNKVTEKGKDVELRCDPISGHTALYWYRQSLGQGLEFLIYFQGNSAPDKSGLPSDRFSAERTGGSVSTLTIQRTQQEDSAVYLCASSLAGAYEQYFGPGTRLTVT.

Only a few counts were recorded for this clonotype. The chain combines TRBV4-2 with TRBJ2-5, with 14 bases fitting TRBD2. Trimming took 4 bases from V and 5 from J; bases not matched to a gene: 9. Germline V gene lookup returns CDR1 LGHNA and CDR2 YNFKEQ. This CDR3 is 17 amino acids long. CDR3 in DNA: TGTGCCAGCAGCCTTGGACTAGCGGGGGGTTTGGGGGAGACCCAGTACTTC. This sequence encodes CASSLGLAGGLGETQYF.

The chain carries TRBV6-1 and TRBJ2-5; the D gene is possibly TRBD2 (6 bases). CDR3 length: 11 residues. The V and J ends lost 6 bases and 7 bases respectively, with 9 bases between them. CDR1 is MNHNS, CDR2 SASEGT, per germline. This CDR3 reads CASRRLGTQYF. CDR3 DNA sequence: TGTGCCAGCAGAAGACTAGGGACCCAGTACTTC.

The chain couples TRBV6-5 to TRBJ2-7; D unclear. Germline V gene data show CDR1 as MNHEY and CDR2 as SVGAGI. V shed 4 bases and J shed 6 bases, with 13 bases lying between them. This CDR3 region has 13 residues. CDR3 in amino acids: CASSLDYPGEQYF. The CDR3 coding sequence is TGTGCCAGCAGTTTAGATTATCCAGGCGAGCAGTACTTC.

This chain links TRBV20-1 with TRBJ2-4; D is unclear. The ends were cut back, 3 bases at V and 3 bases at J, with 15 bases in the middle. This CDR3 region has 15 residues. Germline V gene sequence: CDR1 DFQATT, CDR2 SNEGSKA (reference sequence). This CDR3 is CSASGPQRVKNIQYF. The CDR3, as DNA: TGCAGTGCTAGCGGTCCCCAACGGGTCAAAAACATTCAGTACTTC.

This sequence joins TRBV5-4 and TRBJ2-2; D is uncertain. Trimming shortened V by 0 bases and J by 5 bases, and 8 bases separated the two germline ends. Germline CDR1 and CDR2: SGHNT and YYREEE (reference sequence). The CDR3 is made up of 14 amino acids. The CDR3 protein is CASSLGSLTGELFF. In nucleotides, the CDR3 is TGTGCCAGCAGCTTGGGTTCCCTGACCGGGGAGCTGTTTTTT.